This T cell receptor (beta chain) stems from a study of T cells in Graves' hyperthyroidism and ophthalmopathy. For the study at large: Peripheral blood samples were taken at initial diagnosis, prior to any treatment.

The CDR3 extends over 18 amino acids. Germline CDR1 is SGHTA and CDR2 is FQGNSA. The J segment lost 4 bases and the V segment lost 0 bases, leaving 6 bases of the junction unmatched. Amplification of TCR beta CDR3 regions used RNA as the template. In the first-round RT-PCR of the TCR CDR3, the HTBI primer set was used. TCRdb reanalysed the multiplex PCR reads using MiXCR and keeps one entry per CDR3 protein. Among roughly 260,000 distinct CDR3 sequences listed, roughly 15% were seen once. When hyperthyroidism was first diagnosed, the blood sample was taken, preceding any ophthalmopathy symptoms. The table lists this clonotype with many counts.

The receptor was derived from a woman in her 40s with Graves' hyperthyroidism that later progressed to Graves' ophthalmopathy. The sample comprised blood. The V and J genes are TRBV7-2 and TRBJ2-5; 15 positions match TRBD2. CDR3 protein: CASSLARGGLAGGETQYF. In DNA form, the CDR3 reads TGTGCCAGCAGCTTAGCGCGAGGGGGACTAGCGGGAGGAGAGACCCAGTACTTC.